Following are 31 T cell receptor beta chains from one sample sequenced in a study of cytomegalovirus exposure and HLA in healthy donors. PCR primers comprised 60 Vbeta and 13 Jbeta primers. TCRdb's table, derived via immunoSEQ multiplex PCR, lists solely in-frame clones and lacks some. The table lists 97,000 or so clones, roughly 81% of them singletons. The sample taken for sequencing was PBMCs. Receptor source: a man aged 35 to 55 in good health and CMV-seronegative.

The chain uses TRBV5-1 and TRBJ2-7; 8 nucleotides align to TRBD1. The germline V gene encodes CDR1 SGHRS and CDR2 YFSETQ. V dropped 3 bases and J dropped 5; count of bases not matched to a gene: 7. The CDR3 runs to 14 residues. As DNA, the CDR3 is TGCGCCAGCAGCTCCGGGACAGGAGTTGACGAGCAGTACTTC. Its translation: CASSSGTGVDEQYF.

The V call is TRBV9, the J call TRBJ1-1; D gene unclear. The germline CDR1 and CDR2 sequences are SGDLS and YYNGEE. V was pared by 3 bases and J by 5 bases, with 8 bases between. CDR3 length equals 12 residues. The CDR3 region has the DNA TGTGCCAGCAGCGGAGGTGGGACTGAAGCTTTCTTT. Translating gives CASSGGGTEAFF.

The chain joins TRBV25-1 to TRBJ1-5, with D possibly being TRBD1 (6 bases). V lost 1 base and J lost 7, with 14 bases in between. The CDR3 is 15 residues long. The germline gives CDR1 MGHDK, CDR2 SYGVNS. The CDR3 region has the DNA TGTGCCAGCAGTGAATGGTGTAGGGGGACCCAGCCCCAGCATTTT. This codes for CASSEWCRGTQPQHF.

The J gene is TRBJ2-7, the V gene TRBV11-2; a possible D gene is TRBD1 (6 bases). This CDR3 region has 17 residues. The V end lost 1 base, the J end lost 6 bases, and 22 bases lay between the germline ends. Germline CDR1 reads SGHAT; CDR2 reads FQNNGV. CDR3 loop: CASSLVAGAAPAGEQYF. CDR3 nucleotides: TGTGCCAGCAGCTTAGTGGCAGGGGCCGCACCTGCGGGCGAGCAGTACTTC.

Written as DNA, the CDR3 is TGTGCCAGCACAAGCGGGGGGCTTCCCTACGAGCAGTACTTC. It is translated as CASTSGGLPYEQYF. The genes are TRBV6-5 and TRBJ2-7; 9 bases agree with TRBD2. Per germline, CDR1 MNHEY and CDR2 SVGAGI. This CDR3 spans 14 amino acids. Losses at the gene ends were 7 bases for V and 2 bases for J; bases not matched to a gene: 6.

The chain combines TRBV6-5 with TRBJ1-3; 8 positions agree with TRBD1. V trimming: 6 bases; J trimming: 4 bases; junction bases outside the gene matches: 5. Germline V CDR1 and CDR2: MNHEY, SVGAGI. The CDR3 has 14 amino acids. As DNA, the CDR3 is TGTGCCAGCAGCACGGACAGGGTCGGAAACACCATATATTTT. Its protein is CASSTDRVGNTIYF.

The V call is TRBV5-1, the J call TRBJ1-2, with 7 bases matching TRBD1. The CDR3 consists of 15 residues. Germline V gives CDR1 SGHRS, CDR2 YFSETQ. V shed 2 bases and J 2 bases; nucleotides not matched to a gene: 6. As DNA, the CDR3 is TGCGCCAGCAGCTTAGACTTGGGACAGAACTATGGCTACACCTTC. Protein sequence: CASSLDLGQNYGYTF.

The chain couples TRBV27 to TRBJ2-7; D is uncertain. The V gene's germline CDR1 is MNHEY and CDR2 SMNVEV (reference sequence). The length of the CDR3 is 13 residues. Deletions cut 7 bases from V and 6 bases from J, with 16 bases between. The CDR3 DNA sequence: TGTGCCAGCACTAGAAGTTTTCCGGGCGAGCAGTACTTC. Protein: CASTRSFPGEQYF.

CDR3 loop: CASSKGEGINEKLFF. CDR3 nucleotides: TGTGCCAGCAGCAAAGGAGAAGGAATTAATGAAAAACTGTTTTTT. The chain combines TRBV7-9 with TRBJ1-4; unclear D gene. This CDR3 is 15 amino acids long. Trimming removed 5 bases at V and 4 bases at J, with 14 bases between. The germline gives CDR1 SEHNR, CDR2 FQNEAQ (reference sequence).

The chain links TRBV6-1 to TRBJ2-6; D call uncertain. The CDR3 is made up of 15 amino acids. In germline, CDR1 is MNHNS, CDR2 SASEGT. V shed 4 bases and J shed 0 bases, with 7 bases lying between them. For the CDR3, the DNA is TGTGCCAGCAGTGCACAAGTCTCTGGGGCCAACGTCCTGACTTTC. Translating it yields CASSAQVSGANVLTF.

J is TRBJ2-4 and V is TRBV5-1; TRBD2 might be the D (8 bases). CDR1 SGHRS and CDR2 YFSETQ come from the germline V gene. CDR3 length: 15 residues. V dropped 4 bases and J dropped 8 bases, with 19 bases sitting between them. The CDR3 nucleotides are TGCGCCAGCAGCGCCGGGACAGCGGGGGAGGACATTCAGTACTTC. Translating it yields CASSAGTAGEDIQYF.

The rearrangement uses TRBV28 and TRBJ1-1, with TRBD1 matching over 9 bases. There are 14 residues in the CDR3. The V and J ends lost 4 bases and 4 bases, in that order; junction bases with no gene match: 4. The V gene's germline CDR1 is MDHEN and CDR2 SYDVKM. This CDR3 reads CASSSGQGITEAFF. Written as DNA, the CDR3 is TGTGCCAGCAGTTCGGGACAGGGTATCACTGAAGCTTTCTTT.

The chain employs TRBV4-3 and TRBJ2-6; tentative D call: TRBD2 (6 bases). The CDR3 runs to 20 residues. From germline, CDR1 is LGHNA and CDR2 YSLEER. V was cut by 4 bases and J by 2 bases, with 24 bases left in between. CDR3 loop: CASSLQPHGGRKTGANVLTF. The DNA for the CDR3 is TGCGCCAGCAGCCTCCAACCCCACGGGGGACGGAAGACTGGGGCCAACGTCCTGACTTTC.

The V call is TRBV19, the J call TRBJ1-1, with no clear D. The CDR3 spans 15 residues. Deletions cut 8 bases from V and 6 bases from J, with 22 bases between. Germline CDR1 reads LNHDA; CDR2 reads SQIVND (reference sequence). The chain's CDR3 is CASAPPRATGAEAFF. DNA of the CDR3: TGTGCCAGTGCTCCCCCCCGGGCGACGGGAGCTGAAGCTTTCTTT. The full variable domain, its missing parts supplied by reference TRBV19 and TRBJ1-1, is DGGITQSPKYLFRKEGQNVTLSCEQNLNHDAMYWYRQDPGQGLRLIYYSQIVNDFQKGDIAEGYSVSREKKESFPLTVTSAQKNPTAFYLCASAPPRATGAEAFFGQGTRLTVV.

This CDR3 reads CASSHYGQRNGGYTF. The CDR3 nucleotides read TGTGCCAGCAGCCACTATGGCCAACGCAACGGTGGCTACACCTTC. The rearrangement links TRBV7-2 to TRBJ1-2; D gene ambiguous. The CDR3 runs to 15 residues. The germline V gene has CDR1 SGHTA and CDR2 FQGNSA. The V end was cut by 5 bases, the J end by 7 bases, with 20 bases between. Filled out from reference TRBV7-2 and TRBJ1-2, the complete variable domain reads GAGVSQSPSNKVTEKGKDVELRCDPISGHTALYWYRQSLGQGLEFLIYFQGNSAPDKSGLPSDRFSAERTGGSVSTLTIQRTQQEDSAVYLCASSHYGQRNGGYTFGSGTRLTVV.

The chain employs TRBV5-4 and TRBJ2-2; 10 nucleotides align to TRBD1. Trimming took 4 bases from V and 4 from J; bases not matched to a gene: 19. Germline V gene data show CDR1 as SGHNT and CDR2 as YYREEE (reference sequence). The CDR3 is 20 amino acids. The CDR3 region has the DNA TGTGCCAGCAGCCTACTAACCTTGACAGGGGGCCGCTCTGCCACCGGGGAGCTGTTTTTT. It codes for CASSLLTLTGGRSATGELFF.

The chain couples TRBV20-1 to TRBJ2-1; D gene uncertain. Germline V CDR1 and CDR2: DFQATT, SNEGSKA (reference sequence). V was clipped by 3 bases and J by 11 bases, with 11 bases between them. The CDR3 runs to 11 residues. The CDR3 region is CSARDLEKQFF. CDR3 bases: TGCAGTGCTAGGGATCTAGAGAAGCAGTTCTTC.

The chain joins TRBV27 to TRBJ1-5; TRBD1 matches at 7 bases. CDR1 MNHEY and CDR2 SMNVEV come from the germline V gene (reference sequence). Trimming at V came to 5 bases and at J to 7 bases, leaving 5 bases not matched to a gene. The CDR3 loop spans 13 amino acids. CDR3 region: CASSLQGRQPQHF. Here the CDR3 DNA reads TGTGCCAGCAGTCTACAGGGGCGGCAGCCCCAGCATTTT.

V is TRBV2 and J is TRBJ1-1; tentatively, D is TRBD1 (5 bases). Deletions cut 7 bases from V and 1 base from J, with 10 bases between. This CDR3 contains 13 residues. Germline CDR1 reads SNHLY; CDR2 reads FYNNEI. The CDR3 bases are TGTGCCAGCAATATCGGGGGGAACACTGAAGCTTTCTTT. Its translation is CASNIGGNTEAFF.

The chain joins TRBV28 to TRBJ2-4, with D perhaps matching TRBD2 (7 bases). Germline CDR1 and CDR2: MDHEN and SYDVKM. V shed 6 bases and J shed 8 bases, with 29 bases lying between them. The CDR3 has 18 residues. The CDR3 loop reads CASSKVYPAQGGADIQYF. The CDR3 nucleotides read TGTGCCAGCAGCAAAGTTTACCCTGCCCAAGGGGGGGCGGACATTCAGTACTTC.

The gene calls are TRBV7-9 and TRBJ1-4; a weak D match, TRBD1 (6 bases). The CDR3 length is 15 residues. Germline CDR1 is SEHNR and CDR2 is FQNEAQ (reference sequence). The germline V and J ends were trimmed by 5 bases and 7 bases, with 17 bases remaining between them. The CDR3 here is CASSRQTGSVEKLFF. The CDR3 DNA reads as TGTGCCAGCAGCAGGCAGACAGGCTCGGTTGAAAAACTGTTTTTT.

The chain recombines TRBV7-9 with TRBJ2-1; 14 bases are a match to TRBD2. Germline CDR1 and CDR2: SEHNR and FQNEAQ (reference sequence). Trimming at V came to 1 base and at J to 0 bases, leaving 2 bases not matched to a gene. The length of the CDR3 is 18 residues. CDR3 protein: CASSLGGLAGASYNEQFF. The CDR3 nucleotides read TGTGCCAGCAGCTTAGGGGGACTAGCGGGGGCCTCCTACAATGAGCAGTTCTTC.

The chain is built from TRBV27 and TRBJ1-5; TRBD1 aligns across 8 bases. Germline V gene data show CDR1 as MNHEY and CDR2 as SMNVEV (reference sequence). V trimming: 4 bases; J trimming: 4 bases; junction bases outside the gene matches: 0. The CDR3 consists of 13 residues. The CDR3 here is CASSWTGNQPQHF. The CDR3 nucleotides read TGTGCCAGCAGTTGGACAGGGAATCAGCCCCAGCATTTT.

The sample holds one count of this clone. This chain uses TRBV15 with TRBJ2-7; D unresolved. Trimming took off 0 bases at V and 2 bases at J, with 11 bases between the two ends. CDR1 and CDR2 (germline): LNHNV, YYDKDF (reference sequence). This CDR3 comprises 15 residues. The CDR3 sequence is CATSRDTSVAYEQYF. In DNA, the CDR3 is TGTGCCACCAGCAGAGACACAAGCGTGGCCTACGAGCAGTACTTC.

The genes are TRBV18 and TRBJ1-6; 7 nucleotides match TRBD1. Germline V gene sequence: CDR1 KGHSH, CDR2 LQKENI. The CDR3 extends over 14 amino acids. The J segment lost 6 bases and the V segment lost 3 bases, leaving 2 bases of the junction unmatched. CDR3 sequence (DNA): TGTGCCAGCTCACCGCAGGGGGTTAATTCACCCCTCCACTTT. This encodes CASSPQGVNSPLHF. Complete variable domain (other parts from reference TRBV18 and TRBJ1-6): NAGVMQNPRHLVRRRGQEARLRCSPMKGHSHVYWYRQLPEEGLKFMVYLQKENIIDESGMPKERFSAEFPKEGPSILRIQQVVRGDSAAYFCASSPQGVNSPLHFGNGTRLTVT.

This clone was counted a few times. The CDR3 coding sequence is TGTGCCAGCTCACCGACAGGGCTTCGCACAGATACGCAGTATTTT. Encoded protein: CASSPTGLRTDTQYF. The chain carries TRBV18 and TRBJ2-3; 7 positions agree with TRBD1. Germline V gene data show CDR1 as KGHSH and CDR2 as LQKENI. CDR3 length equals 15 residues. V dropped 3 bases and J dropped 1; count of bases not matched to a gene: 4.

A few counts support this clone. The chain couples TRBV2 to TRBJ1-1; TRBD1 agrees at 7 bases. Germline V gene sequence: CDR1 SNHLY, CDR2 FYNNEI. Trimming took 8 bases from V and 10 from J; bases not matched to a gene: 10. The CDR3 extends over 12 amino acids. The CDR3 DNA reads TGTGCCAGCGGGGGACAGCAGGTCCGAGCTTTCTTT. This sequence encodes CASGGQQVRAFF.

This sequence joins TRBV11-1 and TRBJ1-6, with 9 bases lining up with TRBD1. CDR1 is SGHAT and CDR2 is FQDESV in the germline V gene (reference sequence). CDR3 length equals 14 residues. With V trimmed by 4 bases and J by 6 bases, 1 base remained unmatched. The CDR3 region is CASSWDRANSPLHF. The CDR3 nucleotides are TGTGCCAGCAGCTGGGACAGGGCTAATTCACCCCTCCACTTT.

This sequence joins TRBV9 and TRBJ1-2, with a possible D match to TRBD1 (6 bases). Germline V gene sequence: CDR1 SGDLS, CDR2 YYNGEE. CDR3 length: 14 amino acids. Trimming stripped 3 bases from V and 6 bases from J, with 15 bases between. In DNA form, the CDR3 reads TGTGCCAGCAGCGGGCTGGGGACACCCGATGGCTACACCTTC. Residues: CASSGLGTPDGYTF.

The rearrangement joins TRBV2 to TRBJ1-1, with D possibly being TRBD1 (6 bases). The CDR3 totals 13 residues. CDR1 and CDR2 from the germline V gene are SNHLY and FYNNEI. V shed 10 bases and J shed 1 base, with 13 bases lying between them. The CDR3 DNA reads TGTGCCAAGAGCAGGGGCGCGAACACTGAAGCTTTCTTT. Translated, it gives CAKSRGANTEAFF.

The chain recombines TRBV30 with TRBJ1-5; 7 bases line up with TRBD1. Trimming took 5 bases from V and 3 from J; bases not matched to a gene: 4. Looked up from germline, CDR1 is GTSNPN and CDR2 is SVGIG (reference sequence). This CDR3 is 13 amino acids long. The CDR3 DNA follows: TGTGCCTGGCGACAGGGCGACAATCAGCCCCAGCATTTT. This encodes CAWRQGDNQPQHF.